The sequence of this T cell receptor beta chain was determined in a study of cytotoxic CD8 clonotypes in ibrutinib-treated CLL. Study in general: There were 11 relapsed/refractory patients and about 14 treatment-naive patients, and roughly 18 were IGHV unmutated.

TCRdb's table, derived via immunoSEQ multiplex PCR, lists solely in-frame clones and lacks some. The sample holds about 300,000 clones, 67% seen once. This CDR3 contains 17 residues. V was cut by 3 bases and J by 1 base, with 19 bases left in between. The germline V gene has CDR1 MDHEN and CDR2 SYDVKM. Notes on this clone: Its specificity is unknown.

Frozen-stored PBMCs produced 1.5 to 2.5 micrograms of genomic DNA for TCR beta libraries. General study results and limits: Different sampling times were used for sustained-remission and progressing patients.

The TCR comes from a human donor with chronic lymphocytic leukemia. Sample: PBMCs, taken after 36 months of ibrutinib treatment. This chain connects TRBV28 to TRBJ2-7, with D unresolved. CDR3 bases: TGTGCCAGCAGTTTTCGGCTCTGGACGAGCGAGTCCTACGAGCAGTACTTC. It yields the protein CASSFRLWTSESYEQYF.